These 14 T cell receptor beta chains originate from one sample sequenced in a study of T cells in Graves' hyperthyroidism and ophthalmopathy (dated by TCRdb to about 2019). Receptor libraries were prepared by multiplex PCR. The sequencing machine was an Illumina HiSeq 2000. The TCR beta CDR3 regions were amplified from the RNA transcripts. The TCR CDR3 was subjected to a first round of RT-PCR using the HTBI primer set and the Qiagen OneStep RT-PCR kit. Using fastp trimming at Q25 and MiXCR clonotype assembly, TCRdb reanalyzed the public sequencing data and kept in-frame beta chains. Records with the same CDR3 protein are collapsed into one entry carrying the most frequent genes and DNA. The sample profile shows 350,000 to 400,000 distinct CDR3 sequences; approximately 15% of them were found once. The ten most abundant clones make up 30% to 35% of the sample. The sequenced sample consisted of blood. The source is a woman younger than 45 with Graves' hyperthyroidism.

The J gene is TRBJ2-7, the V gene TRBV2, with D tentatively TRBD2 (7 bases). This CDR3 contains 17 residues. From germline, CDR1 is SNHLY and CDR2 FYNNEI. Trimming shortened V by 6 bases and J by 0 bases, and 21 bases separated the two germline ends. CDR3 nucleotide sequence: TGTGCCAGCAGCGTCGGAGTTCGGGGGGCAAGCTCCTACGAGCAGTACTTC. Translated: CASSVGVRGASSYEQYF. The full variable domain, in which reference TRBV2 and TRBJ2-7 provide the parts outside the CDR3, is EPEVTQTPSHQVTQMGQEVILRCVPISNHLYFYWYRQILGQKVEFLVSFYNNEISEKSEIFDDQFSVERPDGSNFTLKIRSTKLEDSAMYFCASSVGVRGASSYEQYFGPGTRLTVT.

The table lists this clonotype with many counts. V usage is TRBV2 and J usage is TRBJ1-2; the D is unclear. This CDR3 is 14 amino acids long. Looked up from germline, CDR1 is SNHLY and CDR2 is FYNNEI. Trimming cost V 8 bases and J 7 bases, with 20 bases left between them. In DNA, the CDR3 is TGTGCCAGCGGGATGAGACCCCCCCAGAGTGGCTACACCTTC. As protein: CASGMRPPQSGYTF. Full variable domain (outside the CDR3, taken from reference TRBV2 and TRBJ1-2): EPEVTQTPSHQVTQMGQEVILRCVPISNHLYFYWYRQILGQKVEFLVSFYNNEISEKSEIFDDQFSVERPDGSNFTLKIRSTKLEDSAMYFCASGMRPPQSGYTFGSGTRLTVV.

This clonotype was counted at least ten times. The chain combines TRBV3-1 with TRBJ1-1, with D perhaps TRBD1 (5 bases). Looked up from germline, CDR1 is LGHDT and CDR2 is YNNKEL (reference sequence). Trimming pared 3 bases from V and 3 bases from J, leaving 11 bases between. This CDR3 region has 14 residues. The CDR3 spells CASSQRGEDTEAFF. CDR3 DNA: TGTGCCAGCAGCCAGAGGGGAGAGGACACTGAAGCTTTCTTT.

This clonotype came up many times. The chain is built from TRBV20-1 and TRBJ2-1, with 10 bases identical to TRBD1. The CDR3 is 15 amino acids. Losses at the gene ends were 4 bases for V and 2 bases for J; bases not matched to a gene: 5. Germline CDR1 is DFQATT and CDR2 is SNEGSKA (reference sequence). The DNA for the CDR3 is TGCAGTGCTAAGGCGGACAGGGGGGCCTACAATGAGCAGTTCTTC. Translation gives CSAKADRGAYNEQFF.

The gene calls are TRBV4-1 and TRBJ2-2; D may be TRBD2 (6 bases). This CDR3 contains 15 residues. V lost 5 bases to trimming and J lost 1 base, with 11 bases between them. Germline V gene data show CDR1 as MGHRA and CDR2 as YSYEKL. The CDR3 loop is CASSSRGRNTGELFF. The CDR3 DNA follows: TGCGCCAGCAGCTCCCGGGGGAGGAACACCGGGGAGCTGTTTTTT.

This clonotype was seen more than once but under ten times. V and J are TRBV19 and TRBJ1-5; 7 nucleotides agree with TRBD1. V was clipped by 5 bases and J by 1 base; unmatched bases: 8. This CDR3 contains 16 residues. CDR1 and CDR2 from the germline V gene are LNHDA and SQIVND (reference sequence). For the CDR3, the DNA is TGTGCCAGTAGTCCGCGGGGAGGGGGCAGCAATCAGCCCCAGCATTTT. It codes for CASSPRGGGSNQPQHF.

In its sample, this clonotype was seen many times. This chain uses TRBV30 with TRBJ1-6; D is possibly TRBD1 (5 bases). CDR3 length: 18 residues. The V gene's germline CDR1 is GTSNPN and CDR2 SVGIG (reference sequence). The V and J ends lost 0 bases and 7 bases respectively, with 22 bases between them. As DNA, the CDR3 is TGTGCCTGGAGTGTAACGAGTTTCCGGACATCTCCAAATTCACCCCTCCACTTT. Its translation: CAWSVTSFRTSPNSPLHF.

This clonotype was picked up many times. The chain employs TRBV28 and TRBJ2-7, with D hard to call. V shed 7 bases and J shed 0 bases, with 13 bases lying between them. Germline CDR1 MDHEN, CDR2 SYDVKM. This CDR3 is built from 14 residues. CDR3 region: CASNHDQISYEQYF. CDR3 DNA sequence: TGTGCCAGCAACCACGACCAAATCTCCTACGAGCAGTACTTC.

Ten or more counts support this clonotype. This may be a read error: a much more frequent sequence differs by one nucleotide. The V call is TRBV12-3 or TRBV12-4, the J call TRBJ2-5; 9 bases are a match to TRBD2. V shed 6 bases and J 3 bases; nucleotides not matched to a gene: 5. The CDR3 runs to 14 residues. The DNA for the CDR3 is TGTGCCAGCAGGCGTTCTAGCGGGAAAGAGACCCAGTACTTC. Its translation: CASRRSSGKETQYF.

The rearrangement links TRBV6-1 to TRBJ2-1, with TRBD2 matching over 16 bases. This CDR3 comprises 16 residues. Trimming cost V 6 bases and J 3 bases; bases outside gene matches: 2. Germline lookup yields CDR1 MNHNS and CDR2 SASEGT. The CDR3 coding sequence is TGTGCCAGCAGGGGGACTAGCGGGAGGGTCTACAATGAGCAGTTCTTC. It encodes CASRGTSGRVYNEQFF.

Ten or more counts support this clonotype. CDR3 sequence: CSAREWLAGGGQYF. CDR3 sequence (DNA): TGCAGTGCTAGAGAATGGCTAGCGGGAGGGGGCCAGTACTTC. The gene calls are TRBV20-1 and TRBJ2-5, with 12 bases aligning to TRBD2. The CDR3 is made up of 14 amino acids. CDR1 is DFQATT and CDR2 is SNEGSKA in the germline V gene (reference sequence). Trimming took 0 bases from V and 10 from J; bases not matched to a gene: 6.

This chain joins TRBV14 and TRBJ2-7, with 9 bases matching TRBD1. There are 16 residues in the CDR3. Trimming cost V 3 bases and J 5 bases; bases outside gene matches: 11. Germline CDR1 reads SGHDN; CDR2 reads FVKESK. CDR3 region: CASSHLPGQGSHEQYF. The CDR3 coding sequence is TGTGCCAGCAGCCACCTTCCGGGACAGGGTTCCCACGAGCAGTACTTC.

This chain connects TRBV6-1 to TRBJ2-2; D call uncertain. The CDR3 length is 14 residues. The germline V and J ends were trimmed by 6 bases and 5 bases, with 13 bases remaining between them. Looked up from germline, CDR1 is MNHNS and CDR2 is SASEGT. CDR3 sequence reads: CASRHGETTGELFF. In DNA form, the CDR3 reads TGTGCCAGCAGACACGGAGAGACAACCGGGGAGCTGTTTTTT.

This clonotype was seen many times. The rearrangement links TRBV12-3 or TRBV12-4 to TRBJ1-6, with TRBD1 matching 8 bases. V lost 3 bases, J lost 10 bases, and 5 bases stayed unmatched. The length of the CDR3 is 14 residues. CDR3 coding DNA: TGTGCCAGCAGTTTGACAGGGGAGAACTCACCCCTCCACTTT. Translating gives CASSLTGENSPLHF.